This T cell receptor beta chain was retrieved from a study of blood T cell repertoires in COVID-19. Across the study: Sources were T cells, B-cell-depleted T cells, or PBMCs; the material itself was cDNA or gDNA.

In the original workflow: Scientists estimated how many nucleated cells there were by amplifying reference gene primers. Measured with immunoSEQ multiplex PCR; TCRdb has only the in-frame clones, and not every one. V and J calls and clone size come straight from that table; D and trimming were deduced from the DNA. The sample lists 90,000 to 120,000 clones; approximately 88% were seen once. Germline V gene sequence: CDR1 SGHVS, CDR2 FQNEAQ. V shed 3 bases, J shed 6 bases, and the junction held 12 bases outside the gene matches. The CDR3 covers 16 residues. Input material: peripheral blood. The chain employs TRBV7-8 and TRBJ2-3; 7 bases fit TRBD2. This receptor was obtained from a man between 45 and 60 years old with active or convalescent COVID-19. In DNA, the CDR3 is TGTGCCAGCAGCTTTCTAGCGGTGGTTACGGTCGATACGCAGTATTTT. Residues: CASSFLAVVTVDTQYF.